Listed below are T cell receptor beta chains from one sample, sequenced in a study of blood T cell repertoires in COVID-19. Method: immunoSEQ multiplex PCR; TCRdb's copy keeps in-frame clones and lacks some. Of almost 400,000 clones in the sample, approximately 87% were seen once. The sequencing input was PBMCs or T cells enriched from blood (not recorded which). Receptors originate from a woman aged 30 to 39 with acute COVID-19. Each CDR3 is given with its conserved first and last residue. Each record gives: clone size, V gene, J gene, D gene, CDR3 DNA, CDR3 protein. D genes are given only for firm matches. Expanded clones are given a class, and other clones once, few, many or no size at all.

>NA|TRBV18|TRBJ1-2|NA
TGTGCCAGCTCACCGGCAGGAAACTATGGCTACACCTTC
CASSPAGNYGYTF
>NA|TRBV10-1|TRBJ2-7|TRBD1
TGCGCCAGCAGTGAGCGCAATCGGGTTGGGGGACAGGGCTACGAGCAGTACTTC
CASSERNRVGGQGYEQYF
>once|TRBV3-1/TRBV3-2|TRBJ1-1|NA
TGTGCCAGCAGCCAAGGGGGGGAAGGGACTGAAGCTTTCTTT
CASSQGGEGTEAFF
>once|TRBV5-8|TRBJ2-5|TRBD1
TGTGCCAGCAGCTACCCGGGACAGGGGGCGCCCCAAGAGACCCAGTACTTC
CASSYPGQGAPQETQYF
>once|TRBV7-9|TRBJ1-2|NA
TGTGCCAGCAGCCCCGCAGGGAATGGCTACACCTTC
CASSPAGNGYTF
>once|TRBV21-1|TRBJ2-1|NA
TGTGCCAGCAGCTTCCCCCAGGGGGTTGAGCAGTTCTTC
CASSFPQGVEQFF
>NA|TRBV18|TRBJ2-1|NA
TGTGCCAGCTCACCCCTGGACACAACCTACAATGAGCAGTTCTTC
CASSPLDTTYNEQFF
>NA|TRBV7-8|TRBJ2-5|NA
TGTGCCAGCAGCTTCCCAAAAAGTGGGGGCATGGGAGAGACCCAGTACTTC
CASSFPKSGGMGETQYF
>NA|TRBV2|TRBJ1-2|NA
TGTGCCAGCAGCCCCTCTGACAGGAGTACTTATGGCTACACCTTC
CASSPSDRSTYGYTF
>NA|TRBV2|TRBJ1-5|TRBD1
TGTGCCAGCAGTCCGACAGGGGGCGATCAGCCCCAGCATTTT
CASSPTGGDQPQHF
>NA|TRBV4-3|TRBJ2-6|NA
TGCGCCAGCAGCCAAGATTCAACAGCCTCTGGGGCCAACGTCCTGACTTTC
CASSQDSTASGANVLTF
>NA|TRBV19|TRBJ2-3|TRBD1
TGTGCCAGTAGTATGAGGGACAGGAACACAGATACGCAGTATTTT
CASSMRDRNTDTQYF
>NA|TRBV30|TRBJ1-2|NA
TGTGCCTGGAGTGTGGCACCTAACTATGGCTACACCTTC
CAWSVAPNYGYTF
>NA|TRBV24-1|TRBJ1-2|NA
TGTGCCACCTCAGGGAACTATGGCTACACCTTC
CATSGNYGYTF
>NA|TRBV5-1|TRBJ1-4|TRBD1
TGCGCCAGCAGCTCTTCTGGGACAGGGAACGAAAAACTGTTTTTT
CASSSSGTGNEKLFF
>few|TRBV24-1|TRBJ2-3|NA
TGTGCCACCAGGGGGCAGGGTGGCACAGATACGCAGTATTTT
CATRGQGGTDTQYF
>NA|TRBV4-1|TRBJ1-1|TRBD1
TGCGCCAGCAGCCCCCAGGTGACAGGGTGGAACACTGAAGCTTTCTTT
CASSPQVTGWNTEAFF
>NA|TRBV7-2|TRBJ1-4|TRBD1
TGTGCCAGCAGCTCCAGACAGGGAGGTTTTGAAAAACTGTTTTTT
CASSSRQGGFEKLFF
>NA|TRBV27|TRBJ1-1|TRBD1
TGTGCCAGCAGTTTATGGACAGGGTACACTGAAGCTTTCTTT
CASSLWTGYTEAFF
>few|TRBV5-1|TRBJ1-4|NA
TGCGCCAGCAGCTTGGGCCGGGAAGAACTGTTTTTT
CASSLGREELFF
>NA|TRBV7-2|TRBJ2-4|NA
TGTGCCAGCAGCCGTTCCACAGGGAAGAACATTCAGTACTTC
CASSRSTGKNIQYF
>few|TRBV7-8|TRBJ2-1|NA
TGTGCCAGCAGCTATCAGGGGAGCACCTACAATGAGCAGTTCTTC
CASSYQGSTYNEQFF
>NA|TRBV5-5|TRBJ1-3|TRBD1
TGTGCCAGCAGCTTTCAGGGGGCGGGGGCTGGAAACACCATATATTTT
CASSFQGAGAGNTIYF
>NA|TRBV24-1|TRBJ2-4|NA
TGTGCCAATGCCCAGGGTTCGGAAAACATTCAGTACTTC
CANAQGSENIQYF
>NA|TRBV27|TRBJ2-1|TRBD2
TGTGCCAGCAGTTTAGAGCCTAGCGGGGGGACCACCTACAATGAGCAGTTCTTC
CASSLEPSGGTTYNEQFF
>NA|TRBV2|TRBJ1-5|NA
TGTGCCAGCAGTCGGCAGGGTAAAGGCCAGCCCCAGCATTTT
CASSRQGKGQPQHF
>NA|TRBV5-6|TRBJ2-7|NA
TGTGCCAGCAGCTTCGGGACAATAGCCTACGAGCAGTACTTC
CASSFGTIAYEQYF
>NA|TRBV4-1|TRBJ2-1|TRBD2
TGCGCCAGCAGCCAAGCTGAGCGGGGGGGCTTAAATGAGCAGTTCTTC
CASSQAERGGLNEQFF
>NA|TRBV24-1|TRBJ2-1|TRBD2
TGTGCCACCAGTGATTGGAAAGGACTAGCGGGGTACAATGAGCAGTTCTTC
CATSDWKGLAGYNEQFF
>NA|TRBV7-9|TRBJ2-3|TRBD1
TGTGCCAGCAGCCGGACAGGGGGTAGCACAGATACGCAGTATTTT
CASSRTGGSTDTQYF
>NA|TRBV5-1|TRBJ2-7|NA
TGCGCCAGCAGCCCGGCGGGCCGAATAAGCGAGCAGTACTTC
CASSPAGRISEQYF
>NA|TRBV27|TRBJ2-7|TRBD2
TGTGCCACCAAACCAGGCGGGGGGGCCTACGAGCAGTACTTC
CATKPGGGAYEQYF
>NA|TRBV2|TRBJ2-1|NA
TGTGCCAGCAGCCCCGGACAGCTCTCCTACAATGAGCAGTTCTTC
CASSPGQLSYNEQFF
>once|TRBV2|TRBJ2-2|NA
TGTGCCAGCAGTGGCAGGGGCTACACCGGGGAGCTGTTTTTT
CASSGRGYTGELFF
>NA|TRBV5-6|TRBJ1-4|TRBD1
TGTGCCAGCAGCTCCCCGGGGGTTGGGACAGACGGAAGACTGTTTTTT
CASSSPGVGTDGRLFF
>once|TRBV5-1|TRBJ1-2|NA
TGCGCCAGCAGCTTGGGTTTAGGGGATTATAACTATGGCTACACCTTC
CASSLGLGDYNYGYTF
>NA|TRBV10-1|TRBJ2-3|NA
TGCGCCAGCAGTGAGTCCGGCAGGAGCACAGATACGCAGTATTTT
CASSESGRSTDTQYF